The rows below give T cell receptor beta chains drawn from one sample of a study of human T cells and chemical hapten exposure. TCRdb passed the RACE reads through MiXCR, listing each CDR3 protein once. The sample lists about 260,000 distinct CDR3 sequences; 7.5% to 10% were seen once. The source material was whole blood, sampled in connection with sensitization to the hapten diphenylcyclopropenone (DPC). The receptor source for this set is a woman aged 40 to 50 with alopecia areata. Some clones in this sample may be carry-over from other donors' samples. CDR3s include the opening cysteine and the closing phenylalanine or tryptophan. Fields, in order: D gene, J gene, V gene, clone size, CDR3 protein, CDR3 DNA. A D gene is named only where the DNA matches it firmly. Size tells how often a clone was seen (once, few, many) or the class of an expanded clone, and some rows leave it out.

D gene: .; J gene: TRBJ2-7; V gene: TRBV5-1; clone size: .; CDR3 protein: CASSLGRDYEQYF; CDR3 DNA: TGCGCCAGCAGCTTGGGGCGGGACTACGAGCAGTACTTC
D gene: TRBD2; J gene: TRBJ2-7; V gene: TRBV3-1; clone size: many; CDR3 protein: CASSLSGTSMYF; CDR3 DNA: TGTGCCAGCAGCCTCTCCGGGACTAGCATGTACTTC
D gene: .; J gene: TRBJ2-1; V gene: TRBV5-6; clone size: few; CDR3 protein: CASRRGAYNEQFF; CDR3 DNA: TGTGCCAGCCGGCGGGGCGCCTACAATGAGCAGTTCTTC
D gene: TRBD1; J gene: TRBJ1-2; V gene: TRBV20-1; clone size: many; CDR3 protein: CSARGDSPNYGYTF; CDR3 DNA: TGCAGTGCTAGAGGGGACAGTCCTAACTATGGCTACACCTTC
D gene: .; J gene: TRBJ2-7; V gene: TRBV6-2/TRBV6-3; clone size: many; CDR3 protein: CASSYPQGPYEQYF; CDR3 DNA: TGTGCCAGCAGTTACCCCCAGGGACCCTACGAGCAGTACTTC
D gene: TRBD1; J gene: TRBJ2-5; V gene: TRBV12-3/TRBV12-4; clone size: many; CDR3 protein: CASSHDRGGETQYF; CDR3 DNA: TGTGCCAGCAGCCACGACAGGGGCGGAGAGACCCAGTACTTC
D gene: TRBD2; J gene: TRBJ2-7; V gene: TRBV6-4; clone size: .; CDR3 protein: CASSVTSGSYEQYF; CDR3 DNA: TGTGCCAGCAGTGTCACTAGCGGATCCTACGAGCAGTACTTC
D gene: .; J gene: TRBJ2-3; V gene: TRBV6-5; clone size: .; CDR3 protein: CASSQNPIGDGDTQYF; CDR3 DNA: TGTGCCAGCAGTCAAAACCCAATTGGGGATGGGGATACGCAGTATTTT
D gene: .; J gene: TRBJ2-2; V gene: TRBV5-6; clone size: few; CDR3 protein: CASSFQGPNTGELFF; CDR3 DNA: TGTGCCAGCAGCTTTCAGGGGCCGAACACCGGGGAGCTGTTTTTT
D gene: TRBD2; J gene: TRBJ2-7; V gene: TRBV18; clone size: .; CDR3 protein: CASSPGIAGSEQYF; CDR3 DNA: TGTGCCAGCTCACCAGGGATAGCGGGATCCGAGCAGTACTTC
D gene: TRBD1; J gene: TRBJ1-2; V gene: TRBV12-3/TRBV12-4; clone size: few; CDR3 protein: CASWGQVDGYTF; CDR3 DNA: TGTGCCAGCTGGGGACAGGTGGATGGCTACACCTTC
D gene: TRBD2; J gene: TRBJ2-5; V gene: TRBV4-2; clone size: .; CDR3 protein: CASSQSFRAAGASETQYF; CDR3 DNA: TGTGCCAGCAGCCAATCCTTCCGGGCAGCGGGAGCATCGGAGACCCAGTACTTC
D gene: TRBD2; J gene: TRBJ2-3; V gene: TRBV29-1; clone size: few; CDR3 protein: CSVGILAGGTDTQYF; CDR3 DNA: TGCAGCGTCGGCATACTAGCGGGAGGGACAGATACGCAGTATTTT
D gene: .; J gene: TRBJ1-1; V gene: TRBV7-9; clone size: few; CDR3 protein: CASSFAPIRAEAFF; CDR3 DNA: TGTGCCAGCAGCTTCGCTCCGATCCGGGCTGAAGCTTTCTTT
D gene: .; J gene: TRBJ2-1; V gene: TRBV6-2/TRBV6-3; clone size: .; CDR3 protein: CASSYYGPNNEQFF; CDR3 DNA: TGTGCCAGCAGTTACTATGGACCCAACAATGAGCAGTTCTTC
D gene: TRBD1; J gene: TRBJ2-2; V gene: TRBV7-2; clone size: many; CDR3 protein: CASSLDRGRGGELFF; CDR3 DNA: TGTGCCAGCAGCTTGGACAGGGGGCGCGGCGGGGAGCTGTTTTTT
D gene: TRBD2; J gene: TRBJ2-1; V gene: TRBV6-2/TRBV6-3; clone size: many; CDR3 protein: CASSKGATSGRGDEQFF; CDR3 DNA: TGTGCCAGCAGTAAAGGGGCAACTAGCGGGAGGGGGGATGAGCAGTTCTTC
D gene: .; J gene: TRBJ1-1; V gene: TRBV9; clone size: many; CDR3 protein: CASSVTENTEAFF; CDR3 DNA: TGTGCCAGCAGCGTAACAGAAAACACTGAAGCTTTCTTT
D gene: TRBD1; J gene: TRBJ1-2; V gene: TRBV11-2; clone size: .; CDR3 protein: CASSLELGQGANTF; CDR3 DNA: TGTGCCAGCAGCTTAGAGCTGGGACAGGGGGCGAACACCTTC
D gene: TRBD1; J gene: TRBJ2-1; V gene: TRBV6-1; clone size: .; CDR3 protein: CASSGKDRGRAYNEQFF; CDR3 DNA: TGTGCCAGCAGTGGTAAGGACAGGGGGCGAGCCTACAATGAGCAGTTCTTC
D gene: TRBD2; J gene: TRBJ2-1; V gene: TRBV7-2; clone size: few; CDR3 protein: CASSLSRLAGINEQFF; CDR3 DNA: TGTGCCAGCAGCTTATCGAGACTAGCGGGGATAAATGAGCAGTTCTTC
D gene: .; J gene: TRBJ2-5; V gene: TRBV12-3/TRBV12-4; clone size: .; CDR3 protein: CASSQTIQETQYF; CDR3 DNA: TGTGCCAGCAGCCAGACTATACAAGAGACCCAGTACTTC
D gene: TRBD2; J gene: TRBJ2-1; V gene: TRBV4-2; clone size: .; CDR3 protein: CASSQEEGTRTYNEQFF; CDR3 DNA: TGTGCCAGCAGCCAAGAGGAAGGGACTAGGACCTACAATGAGCAGTTCTTC
D gene: .; J gene: TRBJ1-1; V gene: TRBV11-1; clone size: few; CDR3 protein: CASSLVRGGDEAFF; CDR3 DNA: TGTGCCAGCAGCTTGGTAAGGGGCGGAGATGAAGCTTTCTTT
D gene: .; J gene: TRBJ1-4; V gene: TRBV19; clone size: few; CDR3 protein: CASSIPFRDEKLFF; CDR3 DNA: TGTGCCAGTAGTATCCCTTTCCGGGACGAAAAACTGTTTTTT
D gene: .; J gene: TRBJ2-7; V gene: TRBV12-3/TRBV12-4; clone size: .; CDR3 protein: CASRKGIAHEQYF; CDR3 DNA: TGTGCCAGCAGAAAAGGCATAGCTCACGAGCAGTACTTC
D gene: .; J gene: TRBJ1-3; V gene: TRBV6-5; clone size: .; CDR3 protein: CASSYFSRGPSSSGNTIYF; CDR3 DNA: TGTGCCAGCAGTTACTTTTCGCGGGGACCAAGCAGCTCTGGAAACACCATATATTTT
D gene: TRBD2; J gene: TRBJ2-5; V gene: TRBV7-2; clone size: .; CDR3 protein: CASSLTSGSETQYF; CDR3 DNA: TGTGCCAGCAGCTTGACTAGCGGGAGTGAGACCCAGTACTTC
D gene: .; J gene: TRBJ1-5; V gene: TRBV5-6; clone size: many; CDR3 protein: CASSRQGYQPQHF; CDR3 DNA: TGTGCCAGCAGCCGGCAGGGCTACCAGCCCCAGCATTTT
D gene: .; J gene: TRBJ1-1; V gene: TRBV20-1; clone size: many; CDR3 protein: CSASGRLGMNTEAFF; CDR3 DNA: TGCAGTGCCTCTGGCCGCTTGGGAATGAACACTGAAGCTTTCTTT
D gene: TRBD2; J gene: TRBJ2-7; V gene: TRBV5-1; clone size: many; CDR3 protein: CASSPASGMNSYEQYF; CDR3 DNA: TGCGCCAGCAGCCCGGCTAGCGGGATGAACTCCTACGAGCAGTACTTC
D gene: .; J gene: TRBJ2-3; V gene: TRBV5-1; clone size: few; CDR3 protein: CASSLPSASTDTQYF; CDR3 DNA: TGCGCCAGCAGCTTGCCCAGCGCCTCCACAGATACGCAGTATTTT
D gene: .; J gene: TRBJ2-3; V gene: TRBV18; clone size: few; CDR3 protein: CASSPTLEDTQYF; CDR3 DNA: TGTGCCAGCTCACCAACGTTAGAGGATACGCAGTATTTT
D gene: .; J gene: TRBJ2-5; V gene: TRBV6-1; clone size: many; CDR3 protein: CASSEGRGQETQYF; CDR3 DNA: TGTGCCAGCAGTGAAGGCAGGGGCCAAGAGACCCAGTACTTC
D gene: TRBD1; J gene: TRBJ1-6; V gene: TRBV7-9; clone size: .; CDR3 protein: CASSGYGTDYNSPLHF; CDR3 DNA: TGTGCCAGCAGCGGATACGGGACAGATTATAATTCACCCCTCCACTTT
D gene: TRBD2; J gene: TRBJ2-7; V gene: TRBV2; clone size: few; CDR3 protein: CASSEETSGGVEQYF; CDR3 DNA: TGTGCCAGCAGTGAAGAGACTAGCGGGGGGGTGGAGCAGTACTTC
D gene: .; J gene: TRBJ2-7; V gene: TRBV7-2; clone size: few; CDR3 protein: CASSLAQHQQYF; CDR3 DNA: TGTGCCAGCAGCTTAGCCCAACACCAGCAGTACTTC